These T cell receptor beta chains were read from a single sample in a study of somatic reversion in DOCK8 deficiency. TCRdb used MiXCR to reprocess the multiplex PCR reads, holding one entry per CDR3 protein. The repertoire has 4,000 to 4,500 distinct CDR3 sequences, around 25% of them found once; the top ten carry 8.5% to 10%. Sequenced sample: peripheral blood. These receptors came from a human donor in good health. Both conserved end residues are trimmed from each CDR3. A D gene is named only where the DNA matches it firmly.

CDR3	J	length	D	V
ASSATTGANVLT	TRBJ2-6	12	-	TRBV27
ASSLATEYEQY	TRBJ2-7	11	-	TRBV5-1
ASGLRGEAF	TRBJ1-1	9	-	TRBV12-5
ASSLGSGNREGEKLF	TRBJ1-4	15	-	TRBV7-9
ASSLRQGAYEQY	TRBJ2-7	12	TRBD1	TRBV12-3/TRBV12-4
ASSPEGAGAGNTIY	TRBJ1-3	14	TRBD1	TRBV7-9
ASRSGGTTYEQY	TRBJ2-7	12	TRBD2	TRBV6-6
ASSTDSLGRDSPLH	TRBJ1-6	14	-	TRBV27
ARSLARGQFSEGEQY	TRBJ2-7	15	-	TRBV5-3
ATGAGAITDTQY	TRBJ2-3	12	-	TRBV10-3
ASSFRKRGGYT	TRBJ1-2	11	-	TRBV12-3/TRBV12-4
ASSTGQANYGYT	TRBJ1-2	12	TRBD1	TRBV7-9
ASSTEGAIYNSPLH	TRBJ1-6	14	TRBD1	TRBV5-4
ASTGECTLH	-	9	-	TRBV6-7
ASSLALTGSGYT	TRBJ1-2	12	TRBD1	TRBV7-9
ASSLAGHIPTYEQY	TRBJ2-7	14	-	TRBV5-6
ASSRGGLNYGYT	TRBJ1-2	12	-	TRBV5-6
ASSAGQTPNYGYT	TRBJ1-2	13	-	TRBV11-2
ASTQQGTNQPQH	TRBJ1-5	12	-	TRBV19
ASSLAPGKVPGNTIY	TRBJ1-3	15	-	TRBV5-1
ASSQPGTGGTEAF	TRBJ1-1	13	-	TRBV3-1
SARGHLSGDLYEQY	TRBJ2-7	14	TRBD2	TRBV20-1
ASSGGQGSSEAF	TRBJ1-1	12	TRBD1	TRBV11-2
ASSTGTASEKLF	TRBJ1-4	12	TRBD1	TRBV5-1
SARDQGGGAPDTQY	TRBJ2-3	14	TRBD2	TRBV20-1
ASSARDPHEQY	TRBJ2-7	11	-	TRBV12-3/TRBV12-4
ASSPNPGRSGYT	TRBJ1-2	12	-	TRBV5-1
ASSGRWMNTEAF	TRBJ1-1	12	-	TRBV27
SARDSLSGVVYEQY	TRBJ2-7	14	-	TRBV20-1
ASRPNSVHEQF	TRBJ2-1	11	-	TRBV11-1
ASRNTVNTEAF	TRBJ1-1	11	-	TRBV2
AISGTGLYEQY	TRBJ2-7	11	TRBD1	TRBV10-3
SARDRQGRNEQY	TRBJ2-7	12	-	TRBV20-1
ASSQGVGEGSYEQY	TRBJ2-7	14	-	TRBV4-2
ASSLVGGDLPYT	TRBJ1-2	12	-	TRBV5-6
ASRHRGANTEAF	TRBJ1-1	12	TRBD1	TRBV28
ASSSRYRVQLNSPLH	TRBJ1-6	15	-	TRBV28